The 19 T cell receptor beta chains below all came from one sample that was sequenced in a study of blood T cell repertoires in COVID-19. TCRdb keeps only in-frame clones here, not all; method: immunoSEQ multiplex PCR. The profile covers 350,000 to 550,000 clones, with about 89% appearing a single time and 4% to 5.5% taken by the ten largest. Material for sequencing was peripheral blood. The receptors come from a woman in her 30s with acute or convalescent COVID-19.

The chain uses TRBV11-2 and TRBJ2-7; D is possibly TRBD1 (6 bases). The V end lost 1 base, the J end lost 2 bases, and 12 bases lay between the germline ends. Germline V gene sequence: CDR1 SGHAT, CDR2 FQNNGV. The CDR3 spans 15 residues. The CDR3 nucleotides read TGTGCCAGCAGCTTAGCTCCAGGGGAAACCTACGAGCAGTACTTC. As protein: CASSLAPGETYEQYF.

The chain uses TRBV27 and TRBJ1-5; 8 positions agree with TRBD1. The ends lost 7 bases at V and 2 bases at J; junction bases unmatched: 7. Germline V gives CDR1 MNHEY, CDR2 SMNVEV (reference sequence). This CDR3 region has 15 residues. The CDR3 nucleotides are TGTGCCAGCACCGAAGAGACAGGGGGCAATCAGCCCCAGCATTTT. The encoded protein is CASTEETGGNQPQHF.

The chain couples TRBV20-1 to TRBJ1-1; D uncertain. From germline, CDR1 is DFQATT and CDR2 SNEGSKA (reference sequence). Trimming shortened V by 1 base and J by 7 bases, and 7 bases separated the two germline ends. CDR3 length equals 11 residues. CDR3 sequence reads: CSARGLNEAFF. The CDR3 DNA reads TGCAGTGCTAGAGGTCTTAATGAAGCTTTCTTT.

The chain has TRBV7-2 and TRBJ2-7; tentative D call: TRBD1 (6 bases). V lost 7 bases, J lost 0 bases, and 13 bases lay in between. CDR1 is SGHTA, CDR2 FQGNSA, per germline. The CDR3 spans 14 residues. Here the CDR3 reads CASTYGTSSYEQYF. The CDR3 bases are TGTGCCAGCACATACGGGACAAGCTCCTACGAGCAGTACTTC.

This chain uses TRBV5-6 with TRBJ2-5; D perhaps matches TRBD1 (5 bases). The CDR3 sequence is 15 residues long. Per germline, CDR1 SGHDT and CDR2 YYEEEE. Trimming cost V 4 bases and J 0 bases, with 13 bases left between them. The CDR3 bases are TGTGCCAGCAGCCAGTCGACAGCCTACCAAGAGACCCAGTACTTC. Translated: CASSQSTAYQETQYF.

This chain connects TRBV9 to TRBJ1-4, with a weak D call TRBD1 (6 bases). The CDR3 consists of 17 residues. Germline lookup yields CDR1 SGDLS and CDR2 YYNGEE. Trimming took off 4 bases at V and 5 bases at J, with 21 bases between the two ends. The CDR3 here is CASSPHVGGRGNEKLFF. CDR3 DNA: TGTGCCAGCAGCCCCCACGTTGGGGGCAGGGGAAATGAAAAACTGTTTTTT.

The table lists this clone with a count of one. The genes are TRBV6-1 and TRBJ2-1, with D perhaps TRBD2 (5 bases). The V and J ends lost 5 bases and 7 bases respectively, with 15 bases between them. Germline CDR1 MNHNS, CDR2 SASEGT. CDR3 length equals 14 residues. DNA of the CDR3: TGTGCCAGCAGTCCGACGGGGAGTGGGAATGAGCAGTTCTTC. Protein product: CASSPTGSGNEQFF.

The V gene is TRBV9, the J gene TRBJ2-2; 12 nucleotides line up with TRBD2. The CDR3 totals 17 residues. V was clipped by 0 bases and J by 4 bases; unmatched bases: 4. CDR1 is SGDLS, CDR2 YYNGEE, per germline. This CDR3 is CASSVASGGAVTGELFF. The DNA of the CDR3 is TGTGCCAGCAGCGTAGCTAGCGGGGGGGCCGTCACCGGGGAGCTGTTTTTT.

The rearrangement joins TRBV4-2 to TRBJ2-2; 10 bases are a match to TRBD2. The V gene end was trimmed by 4 bases and the J gene end by 1 base; junction bases not matched to a gene: 6. CDR3 size: 17 residues. Germline lookup yields CDR1 LGHNA and CDR2 YNFKEQ. The CDR3 DNA sequence: TGTGCCAGCAGCCGGGACTTAGCGGGGGGGAACACCGGGGAGCTGTTTTTT. Translation gives CASSRDLAGGNTGELFF.

The V and J genes are TRBV6-5 and TRBJ2-3; D is undetermined. V was trimmed by 0 bases and J by 1 base, leaving 8 bases between them. CDR3 length: 15 amino acids. CDR1 and CDR2 from the germline V gene are MNHEY and SVGAGI. This CDR3 reads CASSYSSSGTDTQYF. The CDR3 DNA follows: TGTGCCAGCAGTTACTCGAGTTCTGGCACAGATACGCAGTATTTT.

This clone was observed a single time. The gene calls are TRBV19 and TRBJ1-1; TRBD1 might be the D (6 bases). Germline-derived CDR1 and CDR2 are LNHDA and SQIVND (reference sequence). The V end was cut by 10 bases, the J end by 3 bases, with 12 bases between. There are 12 residues in the CDR3. Here the CDR3 DNA reads TGTGCCACCCAGGGGTGGGACACTGAAGCTTTCTTT. This translates into CATQGWDTEAFF.

V usage is TRBV30 and J usage is TRBJ2-5; 7 nucleotides agree with TRBD2. The J segment lost 5 bases and the V segment lost 2 bases, leaving 5 bases of the junction unmatched. Germline lookup yields CDR1 GTSNPN and CDR2 SVGIG (reference sequence). This CDR3 has 13 amino acids. The CDR3 DNA reads TGTGCCTGGAGTATCGCCGGGGGGGAGACCCAGTACTTC. Protein: CAWSIAGGETQYF.

The chain uses TRBV19 and TRBJ1-5; 7 bases map to TRBD1. CDR3 length: 14 residues. V lost 1 base and J lost 7; bases outside the gene matches: 4. Looked up from germline, CDR1 is LNHDA and CDR2 is SQIVND (reference sequence). The CDR3 spells CASSIGTGDQPQHF. The CDR3 bases are TGTGCCAGTAGTATAGGAACAGGGGACCAGCCCCAGCATTTT.

J is TRBJ2-1 and V is TRBV10-2; 8 positions match TRBD2. The germline gives CDR1 WSHSY, CDR2 SAAADI. This CDR3 comprises 17 residues. V lost 4 bases and J lost 0; bases outside the gene matches: 8. The CDR3 is CASSVVAGLSSYNEQFF. Here the CDR3 DNA reads TGCGCCAGCAGTGTCGTAGCGGGACTGAGCTCCTACAATGAGCAGTTCTTC.

The gene calls are TRBV7-9 and TRBJ2-7; TRBD1 matches at 8 bases. This CDR3 region has 12 residues. Germline CDR1 is SEHNR and CDR2 is FQNEAQ (reference sequence). The ends lost 2 bases at V and 6 bases at J; junction bases unmatched: 0. CDR3 DNA: TGTGCCAGCAGCTTAACAGGGGGCGAGCAGTACTTC. Its translation is CASSLTGGEQYF. Supplemented by reference TRBV7-9 and TRBJ2-7, the full variable domain reads DTGVSQNPRHKITKRGQNVTFRCDPISEHNRLYWYRQTLGQGPEFLTYFQNEAQLEKSRLLSDRFSAERPKGSFSTLEIQRTEQGDSAMYLCASSLTGGEQYFGPGTRLTVT.

V and J are TRBV2 and TRBJ2-5; tentatively, D is TRBD1 (6 bases). Trimming shortened V by 6 bases and J by 4 bases, and 18 bases separated the two germline ends. Germline V gene data show CDR1 as SNHLY and CDR2 as FYNNEI. The CDR3 is 15 residues long. CDR3 residues: CASRAGTSYRETQYF. In DNA form, the CDR3 reads TGTGCCAGCAGGGCCGGGACATCCTATCGAGAGACCCAGTACTTC.

CDR3 loop: CASSHRSSGSSYEQYF. The CDR3, as DNA: TGTGCCAGCAGCCATCGATCTAGCGGAAGCTCCTACGAGCAGTACTTC. The chain joins TRBV4-2 to TRBJ2-7; 7 nucleotides agree with TRBD2. CDR3 length equals 16 residues. Germline V CDR1 and CDR2: LGHNA, YNFKEQ. The V and J ends lost 3 bases and 0 bases, in that order; junction bases with no gene match: 8.

This chain connects TRBV28 to TRBJ1-5; D possibly corresponds to TRBD1 (5 bases). The CDR3 is made up of 17 amino acids. Per germline, CDR1 MDHEN and CDR2 SYDVKM. Between the trimmed V and J ends, which lost 8 bases and 3 bases, there was a span of 23 bases. As DNA, the CDR3 is TGTGCCAGCGGGGATGGGGGGAGCCCGCTTTACAATCAGCCCCAGCATTTT. Translation: CASGDGGSPLYNQPQHF.

CDR3 region: CASSEYFSVGSTEAFF. As DNA, the CDR3 is TGTGCCAGCAGTGAATATTTTAGCGTGGGGAGCACTGAAGCTTTCTTT. The rearrangement joins TRBV25-1 to TRBJ1-1; D unresolved. This CDR3 is built from 16 residues. Germline V gene data show CDR1 as MGHDK and CDR2 as SYGVNS. With 0 bases removed from V and 4 bases from J, the gap between germline ends came to 15 bases.